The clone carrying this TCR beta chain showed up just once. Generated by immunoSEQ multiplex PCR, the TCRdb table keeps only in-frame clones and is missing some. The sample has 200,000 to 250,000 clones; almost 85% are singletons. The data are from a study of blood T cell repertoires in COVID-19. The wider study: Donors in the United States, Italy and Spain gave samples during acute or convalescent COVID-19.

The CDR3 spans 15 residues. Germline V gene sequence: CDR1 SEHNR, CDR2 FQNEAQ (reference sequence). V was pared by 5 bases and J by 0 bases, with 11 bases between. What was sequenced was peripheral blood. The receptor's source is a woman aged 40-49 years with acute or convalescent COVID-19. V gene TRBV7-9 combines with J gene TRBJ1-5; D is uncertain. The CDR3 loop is CASSQDTDSNQPQHF. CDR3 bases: TGTGCCAGCAGCCAAGACACGGATAGCAATCAGCCCCAGCATTTT.